This entry lists 3 T cell receptor beta chains sequenced from one sample in a study of beta chain features in type 1 diabetes. Reverse transcription of all isolated RNA meant that expressed TCRB transcripts were sequenced. Assay used: immunoSEQ multiplex PCR; TCRdb lists only in-frame clones, some missing. The table includes almost 250,000 clones, roughly 13% detected once. Input material: naive CD4+ T cells from blood. These receptors came from a woman aged 35 to 49 in good health.

This clone has only a few counts. Here the CDR3 DNA reads TGCGCCAGCAGCCAAGATCTCCCGACAGATTCACCCCTCCACTTT. Translating gives CASSQDLPTDSPLHF. V usage is TRBV4-3 and J usage is TRBJ1-6; TRBD1 is a possible D gene (5 bases). Germline V CDR1 and CDR2: LGHNA, YSLEER. This CDR3 contains 15 residues. V lost 0 bases, J lost 8 bases, and 11 bases lay in between.

The gene calls are TRBV5-1 and TRBJ2-5; 7 nucleotides align to TRBD1. This CDR3 region has 17 residues. Germline CDR1 is SGHRS and CDR2 is YFSETQ. Trimming cost V 5 bases and J 4 bases; bases outside gene matches: 17. CDR3 loop: CASSTGGRQGEGETQYF. CDR3 sequence (DNA): TGCGCCAGCAGTACGGGCGGGCGACAGGGAGAGGGAGAGACCCAGTACTTC.

This clone was seen at least ten times. The chain recombines TRBV29-1 with TRBJ1-1; the match to TRBD1 covers 8 bases. From germline, CDR1 is SQVTM and CDR2 ANQGSEA. With 6 bases clipped from V and 1 base from J, the junction kept 4 bases outside the gene matches. The CDR3 sequence is 13 residues long. DNA for the CDR3: TGCAGCGTATCGGGACAGGCGAACACTGAAGCTTTCTTT. Amino acid sequence: CSVSGQANTEAFF.